This entry features one T cell receptor beta chain sequence. Its specificity is unknown. The source of the sample is a study of identical twins. Study-wide results and caveats: Modeled out-of-frame TCR alpha sharing in monozygotic twins fell below observed levels.

Donors were all healthy Caucasians. TCRdb reanalysed the 5' RACE reads using MiXCR and keeps one entry per CDR3 protein. The sample carries about 490,000 distinct CDR3 sequences, roughly 15% recorded once. CDR3 length: 16 residues. Germline CDR1 SGDLS, CDR2 YYNGEE. Between the trimmed V and J ends, which lost 0 bases and 4 bases, there was a span of 13 bases. This sample also belongs to another study, concerning yellow fever vaccine responses in identical twins. Turning to that study: In identical twins, vaccine T cell responses appeared partly shared and partly individual.

The sequenced sample consisted of CD4+ T cells sorted from blood. This TCR came from a woman aged 18-35 years in good health. The chain joins TRBV9 to TRBJ2-2; either TRBD1 or TRBD2 may supply D (5 bases each). CDR3 region: CASSVVRGLSTGELFF. For the CDR3, the DNA is TGTGCCAGCAGCGTAGTTCGGGGCCTCTCCACCGGGGAGCTGTTTTTT. Full variable domain (outside the CDR3, taken from reference TRBV9 and TRBJ2-2): DSGVTQTPKHLITATGQRVTLRCSPRSGDLSVYWYQQSLDQGLQFLIQYYNGEERAKGNILERFSAQQFPDLHSELNLSSLELGDSALYFCASSVVRGLSTGELFFGEGSRLTVL.